This T cell receptor beta chain originates from a study of OX40 agonist ivuxolimab in advanced cancers. Study summary: Two patients with cutaneous melanoma and one with hepatocellular carcinoma, three in total, showed partial responses. Study results and limitations: There were, on average, more expanded clones in CD8+ T cells than in CD4+. Relatively little clonal expansion, among the lowest observed, appeared in partial responders at 0.1-3.0 mg/kg.

V lost 3 bases, J lost 0 bases, and 27 bases lay in between. The CDR3 sequence is 21 residues long. The germline CDR1 and CDR2 sequences are SGHVT and SQSDAQ. Clones were sequenced by immunoSEQ multiplex PCR, and TCRdb holds only the in-frame ones, with some missing. The sample yields some 90,000 clones, roughly 91% seen once. About this clone itself: What it binds is unknown.

Patients were excluded for autoimmune disease history or systemic immunosuppression. This receptor was taken from an adult with an advanced solid tumor such as melanoma, head and neck, liver or kidney cancer. J is TRBJ1-3 and V is TRBV7-4; D is perhaps TRBD1 (6 bases). The specimen was CD4+ or CD8+ T cells sorted from blood, collected in a trial of the OX40 agonist ivuxolimab. DNA for the CDR3: TGTGCCAGCAGCTTCAAGGGATCCAGGGGAAAGAGGTGTTCCTCTGGAAACACCATATATTTT. Encoded protein: CASSFKGSRGKRCSSGNTIYF. Full variable domain (rest looked up from reference TRBV7-4 and TRBJ1-3): GAGVSQSPRYKVAKRGRDVALRCDSISGHVTLYWYRQTLGQGSEVLTYSQSDAQRDKSGRPSGRFSAERPERSVSTLKIQRTEQGDSAVYLCASSFKGSRGKRCSSGNTIYFGEGSWLTVV.